This paragraph covers one T cell receptor beta chain sequence. The entry originates in a study of blood T cell repertoires in COVID-19. The wider study: Specimens from acute and convalescent COVID-19 originated in the United States, Italy and Spain. T cells, B-cell-depleted T cells, or PBMCs provided the cDNA or gDNA that served as material.

Authors' analysis steps: Reference gene primer amplification in the assay estimated nucleated cell counts. The repertoire was sequenced with immunoSEQ multiplex PCR; TCRdb's copy has only in-frame clones and lacks some. The V and J calls and clone size are taken from that table; D and trimming were inferred from the DNA. The table lists around 200,000 clones, approximately 84% of them singletons. The CDR3 loop spans 13 amino acids. Deletions cut 2 bases from V and 8 bases from J, with 12 bases between. Germline V lookup: CDR1 SNHLY, CDR2 FYNNEI. V and J are TRBV2 and TRBJ1-2; D is possibly TRBD1 (6 bases). The sequenced material came from peripheral blood. This sequence was found in a man in his fifties or sixties with active or convalescent COVID-19. The CDR3 DNA follows: TGTGCCAGCAGTGAACGCAGGGGCATCGGCTACACCTTC. This encodes CASSERRGIGYTF. Full variable domain (missing parts from reference TRBV2 and TRBJ1-2): EPEVTQTPSHQVTQMGQEVILRCVPISNHLYFYWYRQILGQKVEFLVSFYNNEISEKSEIFDDQFSVERPDGSNFTLKIRSTKLEDSAMYFCASSERRGIGYTFGSGTRLTVV.